Given below is one TCR beta chain in context. The antigen is not known. The sample comes from a study of CD8 T cells in ankylosing spondylitis. Study conclusions and caveats: The clones that were linked to disease were reported to be significantly enriched in matched synovial fluid samples from ankylosing spondylitis patients. Ankylosing spondylitis blood appeared to carry a characteristic TCR beta motif of 7 or 8 highly homologous variants. Earlier literature documents some of the motif variants in reactive arthritis synovial fluid and blood. Disease-linked clones were found to be CD8+ and relatively rare in peripheral blood.

For TCR beta, libraries came from quantitative 5'-RACE with molecular barcodes. TCRdb fed the 5' RACE reads into MiXCR, producing one record per CDR3 protein. Of 670,000 or so distinct CDR3 sequences in the sample, under 20% were seen once. The V and J ends lost 11 bases and 0 bases respectively, with 14 bases between them. The CDR3 has 14 amino acids. V and J are TRBV12-3 or TRBV12-4 and TRBJ1-3, with D possibly being TRBD1 (5 bases). The source is a male donor with ankylosing spondylitis. The specimen was blood, either unsorted or a sorted T cell fraction (not recorded which). The CDR3 coding sequence is TGTGCCGGCGGCTTTGGGGGCTCTGGAAACACCATATATTTT. This gives the protein CAGGFGGSGNTIYF.